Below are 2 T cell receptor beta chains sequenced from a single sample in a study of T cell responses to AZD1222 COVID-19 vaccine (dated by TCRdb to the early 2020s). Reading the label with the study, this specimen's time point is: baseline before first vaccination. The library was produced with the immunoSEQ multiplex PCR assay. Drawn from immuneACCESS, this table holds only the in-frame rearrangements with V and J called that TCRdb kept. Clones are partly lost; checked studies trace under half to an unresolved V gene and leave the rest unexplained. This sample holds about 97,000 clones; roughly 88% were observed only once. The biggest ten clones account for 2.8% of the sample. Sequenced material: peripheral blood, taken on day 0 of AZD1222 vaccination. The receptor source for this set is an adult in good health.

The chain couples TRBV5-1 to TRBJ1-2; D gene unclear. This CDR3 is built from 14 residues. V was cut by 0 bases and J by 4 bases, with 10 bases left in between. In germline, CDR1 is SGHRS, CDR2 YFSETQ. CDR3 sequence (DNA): TGCGCCAGCAGCTTGGGTACTTTTGGCTATGGCTACACCTTC. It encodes CASSLGTFGYGYTF. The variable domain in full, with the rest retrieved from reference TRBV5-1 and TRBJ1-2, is KAGVTQTPRYLIKTRGQQVTLSCSPISGHRSVSWYQQTPGQGLQFLFEYFSETQRNKGNFPGRFSGRQFSNSRSEMNVSTLELGDSALYLCASSLGTFGYGYTFGSGTRLTVV.

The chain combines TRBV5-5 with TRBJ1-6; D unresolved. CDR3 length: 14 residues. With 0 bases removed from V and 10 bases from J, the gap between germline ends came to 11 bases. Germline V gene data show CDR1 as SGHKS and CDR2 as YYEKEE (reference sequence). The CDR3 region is CASSLDPIGSPLHF. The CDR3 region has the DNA TGTGCCAGCAGCTTGGACCCCATTGGGTCACCCCTCCACTTT.